This T cell receptor beta chain was captured by sequencing in a study of blood T cell repertoires in COVID-19. Assay: immunoSEQ multiplex PCR; the TCRdb copy retains only in-frame clones and omits some. The table has around 260,000 clones, approximately 86% seen once. The trim removed 2 bases at V and 8 bases at J, leaving 7 bases unmatched. Per germline, CDR1 MNHEY and CDR2 SVGAGI. The CDR3 extends over 15 amino acids. Material: peripheral blood. This receptor was identified in a human donor in a cohort sampled during active COVID-19. The V gene is TRBV6-5, the J gene TRBJ2-1, with 9 bases aligning to TRBD2. The DNA of the CDR3 is TGTGCCAGCAGTTACGGGGCGGGAGGGCCTTATGAGCAGTTCTTC. This encodes CASSYGAGGPYEQFF.